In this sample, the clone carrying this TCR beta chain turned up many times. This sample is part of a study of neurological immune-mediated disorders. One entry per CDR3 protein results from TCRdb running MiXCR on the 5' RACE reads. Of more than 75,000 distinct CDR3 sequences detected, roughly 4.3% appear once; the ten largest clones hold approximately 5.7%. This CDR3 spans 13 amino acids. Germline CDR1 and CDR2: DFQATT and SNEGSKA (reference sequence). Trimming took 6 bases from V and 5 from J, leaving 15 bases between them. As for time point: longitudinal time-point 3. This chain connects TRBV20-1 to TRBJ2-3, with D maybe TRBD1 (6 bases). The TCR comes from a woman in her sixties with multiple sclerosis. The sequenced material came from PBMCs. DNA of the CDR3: TGCAGTGCCAGGGGAGACGGGGTAGATACGCAGTATTTT. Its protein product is CSARGDGVDTQYF.